This T cell receptor beta chain was observed in a study of cytomegalovirus exposure and HLA in healthy donors. It was with 60 Vbeta and 13 Jbeta primers that the PCR ran. TCRdb keeps only in-frame clones here, not all; method: immunoSEQ multiplex PCR. Altogether over 100,000 clones are present, 75% to 80% being singletons, with the ten largest covering about 3.5%. There are 14 residues in the CDR3. The germline gives CDR1 LNHDA, CDR2 SQIVND (reference sequence). Losses at the gene ends were 6 bases for V and 6 bases for J; bases not matched to a gene: 3. In regard to this clone: No antigen is known for it.

Points from the study as a whole: A later analysis reportedly identified an Asian-associated ancestry cluster as carrying fewer N-insertions than the 666-donor mean. Beyond CMV serostatus, there was no information to go on about immune exposure. TCR beta sequences reportedly predicted most subjects' HLA-A and HLA-B alleles accurately.

Despite likely unrecorded immune exposures, the donors were nominally healthy at the time of sampling. V gene TRBV19 combines with J gene TRBJ2-2; 11 bases are shared with TRBD1. This sequence was found in a woman aged 25 to 39 in good health and CMV-seropositive. Material: PBMCs. The CDR3 DNA reads as TGTGCCAGTAGGGACAGGGGGCGCGCCGGGGAGCTGTTTTTT. It translates to CASRDRGRAGELFF.